Listed here is a single T cell receptor (beta chain). Produced via immunoSEQ multiplex PCR; TCRdb's table is partial and in-frame only. Of 6,000 or so clones listed, approximately 76% are singletons. V lost 7 bases and J 6 bases, leaving 6 bases between the germline ends. CDR1 and CDR2 (germline): MNHEY, SVGAGI. The CDR3 length is 11 residues. The data originate from a study of T cells and copy number aberrations in small-cell lung cancer. This sequence originates from a man aged 50 to 59 with small cell lung cancer. The sequenced material came from tumor tissue. The V and J genes are TRBV6-5 and TRBJ2-2, with TRBD1 as a possible D gene (5 bases). CDR3 bases: TGTGCCAGCATAGGGGCCGGGGAGCTGTTTTTT. It yields the protein CASIGAGELFF.